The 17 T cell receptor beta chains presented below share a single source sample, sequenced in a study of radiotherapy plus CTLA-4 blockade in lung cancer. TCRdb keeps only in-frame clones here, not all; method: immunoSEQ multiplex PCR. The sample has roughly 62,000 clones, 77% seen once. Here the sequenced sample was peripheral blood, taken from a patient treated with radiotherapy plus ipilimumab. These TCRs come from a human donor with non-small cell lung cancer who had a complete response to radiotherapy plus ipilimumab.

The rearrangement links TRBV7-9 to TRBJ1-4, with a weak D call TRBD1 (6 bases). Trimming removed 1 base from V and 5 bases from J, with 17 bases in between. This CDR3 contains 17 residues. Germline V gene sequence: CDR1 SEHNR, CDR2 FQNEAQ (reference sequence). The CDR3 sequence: CASSLVTGRPFNEKLFF. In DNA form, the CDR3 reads TGTGCCAGCAGCTTAGTAACAGGGCGCCCCTTCAATGAAAAACTGTTTTTT.

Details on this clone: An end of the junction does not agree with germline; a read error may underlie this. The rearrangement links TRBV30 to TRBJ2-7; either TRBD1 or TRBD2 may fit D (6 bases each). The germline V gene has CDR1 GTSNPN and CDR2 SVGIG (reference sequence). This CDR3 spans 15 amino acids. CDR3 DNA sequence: TGTGCCTGGAGTGTCATCGGAGGGGGACTCTACGAGCAGTGCTTC. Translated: CAWSVIGGGLYEQCF.

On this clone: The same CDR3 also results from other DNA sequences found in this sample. The CDR3 DNA sequence: TGTGCCAGTTCCCCGGGACAGAGAAACACTGAAGCTTTCTTT. It yields the protein CASSPGQRNTEAFF. The V gene is TRBV19, the J gene TRBJ1-1, with 7 nucleotides matching TRBD1. V gave up 8 bases and J gave up 2 bases; unmatched junction bases: 8. CDR1 and CDR2 (germline): LNHDA, SQIVND (reference sequence). CDR3 length: 14 amino acids.

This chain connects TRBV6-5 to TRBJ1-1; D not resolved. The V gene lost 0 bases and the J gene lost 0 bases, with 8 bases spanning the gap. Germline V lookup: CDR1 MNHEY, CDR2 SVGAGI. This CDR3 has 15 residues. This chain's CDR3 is CASSYSSSLNTEAFF. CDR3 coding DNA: TGTGCCAGCAGTTACTCGAGCTCACTGAACACTGAAGCTTTCTTT.

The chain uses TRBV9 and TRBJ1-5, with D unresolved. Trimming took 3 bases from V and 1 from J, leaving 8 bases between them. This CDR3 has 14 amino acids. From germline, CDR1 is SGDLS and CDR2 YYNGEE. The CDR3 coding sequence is TGTGCCAGCAGCGGTATGGGCAGCAATCAGCCCCAGCATTTT. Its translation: CASSGMGSNQPQHF.

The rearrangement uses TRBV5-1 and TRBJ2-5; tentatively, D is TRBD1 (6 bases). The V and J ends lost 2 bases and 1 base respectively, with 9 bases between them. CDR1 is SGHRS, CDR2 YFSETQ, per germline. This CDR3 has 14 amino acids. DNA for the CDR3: TGCGCCAGCAGCTTCGGCAGGGGCCAAGAGACCCAGTACTTC. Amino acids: CASSFGRGQETQYF.

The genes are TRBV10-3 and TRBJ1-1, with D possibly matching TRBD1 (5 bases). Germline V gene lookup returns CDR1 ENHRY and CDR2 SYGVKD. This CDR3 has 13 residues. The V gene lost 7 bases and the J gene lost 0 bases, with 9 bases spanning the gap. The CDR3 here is CAINRGMNTEAFF. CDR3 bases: TGTGCCATCAACCGGGGGATGAACACTGAAGCTTTCTTT.

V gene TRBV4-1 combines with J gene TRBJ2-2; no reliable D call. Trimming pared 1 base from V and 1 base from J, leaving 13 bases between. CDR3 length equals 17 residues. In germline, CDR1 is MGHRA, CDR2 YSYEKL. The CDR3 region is CASSQGFWVRNTGELFF. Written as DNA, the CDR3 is TGCGCCAGCAGCCAAGGGTTTTGGGTTAGGAACACCGGGGAGCTGTTTTTT.

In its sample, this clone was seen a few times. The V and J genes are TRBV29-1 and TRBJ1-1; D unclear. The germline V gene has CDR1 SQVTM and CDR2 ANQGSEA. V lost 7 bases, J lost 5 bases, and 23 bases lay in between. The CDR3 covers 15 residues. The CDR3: CSASLTSPPSTEAFF. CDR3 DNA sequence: TGCAGCGCCTCCTTGACCAGCCCCCCTAGTACTGAAGCTTTCTTT.

The CDR3 sequence is CASSLLLGSWNTEAFF. In DNA, the CDR3 is TGTGCCAGCAGCCTACTACTGGGCAGCTGGAACACTGAAGCTTTCTTT. The chain couples TRBV27 to TRBJ1-1; D not certain. Looked up from germline, CDR1 is MNHEY and CDR2 is SMNVEV (reference sequence). The CDR3 runs 16 residues. V lost 6 bases, J lost 1 base, and 18 bases lay in between.

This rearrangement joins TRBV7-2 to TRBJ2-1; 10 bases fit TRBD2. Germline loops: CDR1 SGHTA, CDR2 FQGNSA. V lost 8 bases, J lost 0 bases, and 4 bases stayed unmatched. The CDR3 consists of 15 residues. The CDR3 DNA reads TGTGCCAGCGGACTAGCGGTGAGCTCCTACAATGAGCAGTTCTTC. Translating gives CASGLAVSSYNEQFF.

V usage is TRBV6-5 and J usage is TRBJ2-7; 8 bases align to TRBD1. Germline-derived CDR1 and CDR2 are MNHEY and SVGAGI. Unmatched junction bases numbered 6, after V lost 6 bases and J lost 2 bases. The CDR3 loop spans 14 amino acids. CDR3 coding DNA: TGTGCCAGCAGCTTACACAGGGGGACCTACGAGCAGTACTTC. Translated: CASSLHRGTYEQYF.

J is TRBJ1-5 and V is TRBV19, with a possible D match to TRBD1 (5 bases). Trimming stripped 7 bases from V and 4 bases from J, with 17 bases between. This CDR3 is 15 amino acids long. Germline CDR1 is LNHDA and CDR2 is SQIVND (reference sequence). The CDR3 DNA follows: TGTGCCAGTACCCGCAGGGACTTCCAGAATCAGCCCCAGCATTTT. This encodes CASTRRDFQNQPQHF.

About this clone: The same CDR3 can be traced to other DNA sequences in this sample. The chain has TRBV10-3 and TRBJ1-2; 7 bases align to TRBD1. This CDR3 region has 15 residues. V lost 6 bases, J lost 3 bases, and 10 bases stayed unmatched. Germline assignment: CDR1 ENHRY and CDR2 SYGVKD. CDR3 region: CAIRDVSDRDYGYTF. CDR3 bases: TGTGCCATCAGAGACGTTTCTGACAGGGACTATGGCTACACCTTC.

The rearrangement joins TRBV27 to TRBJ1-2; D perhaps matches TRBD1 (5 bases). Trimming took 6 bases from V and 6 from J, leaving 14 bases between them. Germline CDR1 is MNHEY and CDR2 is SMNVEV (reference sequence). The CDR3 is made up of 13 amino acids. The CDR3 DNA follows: TGTGCCAGCAGGGTAACCGGGACGAATGGCTACACCTTC. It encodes CASRVTGTNGYTF.

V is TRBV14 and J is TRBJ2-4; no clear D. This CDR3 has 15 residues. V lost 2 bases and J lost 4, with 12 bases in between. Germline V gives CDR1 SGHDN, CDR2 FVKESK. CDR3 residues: CASSQTPGSKNIQYF. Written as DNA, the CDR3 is TGTGCCAGCAGCCAAACCCCCGGGTCTAAAAACATTCAGTACTTC.

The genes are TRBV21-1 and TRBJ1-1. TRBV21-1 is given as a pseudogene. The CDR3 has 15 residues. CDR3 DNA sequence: TGTGCCAGCAGGGCCCCACGGACGGTGAACACTGAAGCTTTCTTT. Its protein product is CASRAPRTVNTEAFF.